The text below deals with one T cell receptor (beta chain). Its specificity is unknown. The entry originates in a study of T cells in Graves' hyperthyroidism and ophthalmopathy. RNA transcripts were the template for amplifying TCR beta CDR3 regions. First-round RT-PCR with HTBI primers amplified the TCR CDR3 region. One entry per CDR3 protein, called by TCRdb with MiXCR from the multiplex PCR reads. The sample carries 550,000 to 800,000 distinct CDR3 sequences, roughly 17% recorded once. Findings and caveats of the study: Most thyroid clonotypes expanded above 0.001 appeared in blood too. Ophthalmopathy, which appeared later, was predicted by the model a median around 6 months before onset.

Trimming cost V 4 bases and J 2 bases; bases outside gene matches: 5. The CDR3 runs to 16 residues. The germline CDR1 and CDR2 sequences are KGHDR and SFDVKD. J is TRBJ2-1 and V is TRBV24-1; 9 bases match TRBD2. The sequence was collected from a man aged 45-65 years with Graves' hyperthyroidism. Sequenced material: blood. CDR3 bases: TGTGCCACCAGTGACGTAGCGGGGGATACCTACAATGAGCAGTTCTTC. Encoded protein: CATSDVAGDTYNEQFF.